This TCR beta chain was observed in a study of glioma-infiltrating T cells. Study conclusions and caveats: Signature shared blood CDR3 motifs were enriched in low-divergence and depleted in high-divergence patients.

V was pared by 2 bases and J by 5 bases, with 11 bases between. Germline-derived CDR1 and CDR2 are SEHNR and FQNEAQ (reference sequence). CDR3 size: 14 residues. Comment on this clonotype: The antigen remains undetermined.

TCR alpha and beta CDR3 regions were amplified from RNA using iRepertoire nested multiplex PCR. TCRdb itself ran the multiplex PCR reads through MiXCR, one entry per CDR3 protein. Of about 410,000 distinct CDR3 sequences in the sample, less than 50% were seen once. Sequencing was carried out using glioma tissue, nonneoplastic brain tissue, or PBMCs (not recorded which). V and J are TRBV7-9 and TRBJ2-3; no definite D call. This receptor was taken from a human donor with low-grade glioma or glioblastoma, undergoing nonglioma brain surgery, or in good health (not recorded which). Here the CDR3 DNA reads TGTGCCAGCAGCTTACAGGTGTCCGAAGATACGCAGTATTTT. Residues: CASSLQVSEDTQYF.